The 26 T cell receptor beta chains below come from one sample, sequenced in a study of Ad26.COV2.S vaccination and SARS-CoV-2 variants. The method was immunoSEQ multiplex PCR; TCRdb's version includes in-frame clones alone and lacks a portion of them. The sample consists of about 350,000 clones, about 88% of them appearing once. Treatment noted: some 20 received Ad26.COV2.S at low or high dose, single or two shots; about 5 received placebo; per-sample allocation not given. It was on day 63 after the first vaccine or placebo injection that samples were taken. Sequences were derived from peripheral blood, sampled in a trial of Ad26.COV2.S vaccine versus placebo. The receptors come from a person aged 18-60 years who received the Ad26.COV2.S COVID-19 vaccine or a placebo.

J is TRBJ1-4 and V is TRBV27, with TRBD1 identical over 7 bases. Germline CDR1 MNHEY, CDR2 SMNVEV (reference sequence). J was trimmed by 3 bases and V by 3 bases; bases with no gene match: 4. CDR3 length: 15 amino acids. The CDR3 DNA reads as TGTGCCAGCAGTTTCAAGGGGGCTCCTAATGAAAAACTGTTTTTT. This translates into CASSFKGAPNEKLFF.

This chain joins TRBV27 and TRBJ2-1; 7 bases are a match to TRBD1. Trimming removed 6 bases from V and 5 bases from J; junction bases left unmatched: 10. The CDR3 length is 15 residues. CDR1 and CDR2 from the germline V gene are MNHEY and SMNVEV (reference sequence). The CDR3 nucleotides are TGTGCCAGCAGACGTCAACAGGGGTACAACAATGAGCAGTTCTTC. Its translation: CASRRQQGYNNEQFF.

J is TRBJ2-2 and V is TRBV30, with TRBD2 matching over 14 bases. Losses at the gene ends were 3 bases for V and 9 bases for J; bases not matched to a gene: 12. The CDR3 totals 17 residues. CDR1 is GTSNPN, CDR2 SVGIG, per germline (reference sequence). The CDR3 is CAWSPGLAGGFLWELFF. CDR3 DNA: TGTGCCTGGAGCCCAGGACTAGCGGGGGGTTTCTTGTGGGAGCTGTTTTTT.

This sequence joins TRBV12-3 or TRBV12-4 and TRBJ2-1; no reliable D call. This CDR3 is 13 amino acids long. V was trimmed by 3 bases and J by 6 bases, leaving 9 bases between them. The CDR3 DNA sequence: TGTGCCAGCAGTTTCACCCCTAGCAATGAGCAGTTCTTC. Its translation: CASSFTPSNEQFF.

This clone was recorded once. The chain couples TRBV7-2 to TRBJ2-1; 8 bases are a match to TRBD1. CDR1 and CDR2 (germline): SGHTA, FQGNSA. This CDR3 comprises 15 residues. J gave up 10 bases and V 6 bases, and 14 bases lay outside the gene matches. CDR3 sequence: CASRTGTGGVGEQFF. The CDR3 DNA follows: TGTGCCAGCAGAACCGGGACAGGAGGAGTGGGCGAGCAGTTCTTC.

This clone was recorded once. The chain recombines TRBV6-2 or TRBV6-3 with TRBJ1-3; D is undetermined. Germline loops: CDR1 MNHEY, CDR2 SVGEGT. Deletions cut 2 bases from V and 1 base from J, with 15 bases between. This CDR3 region has 17 residues. The CDR3 reads CASSYTVAERSGNTIYF. The CDR3 DNA reads TGTGCCAGCAGTTACACGGTGGCAGAAAGGTCTGGAAACACCATATATTTT.

V is TRBV13 and J is TRBJ1-1; D ambiguous. Trimming shortened V by 1 base and J by 1 base, and 7 bases separated the two germline ends. The CDR3 runs 14 residues. In germline, CDR1 is PRHDT, CDR2 FYEKMQ (reference sequence). The CDR3 coding sequence is TGTGCCAGCAGCTTAGTGGTGGCGAACACTGAAGCTTTCTTT. Amino acid sequence: CASSLVVANTEAFF.

V and J are TRBV15 and TRBJ2-5; 10 bases are a match to TRBD1. The CDR3 length is 15 residues. Germline assignment: CDR1 LNHNV and CDR2 YYDKDF (reference sequence). V lost 3 bases and J lost 1; bases outside the gene matches: 2. The CDR3 DNA reads as TGTGCCACCAGCAGGGACAGGGGGTTCCAAGAGACCCAGTACTTC. Protein sequence: CATSRDRGFQETQYF.

In this sample, this clone turned up once. This rearrangement joins TRBV3-1 (or the pseudogene TRBV3-2) to TRBJ1-5, with TRBD1 as a possible D gene (5 bases). This CDR3 is built from 16 residues. The V gene lost 1 base and the J gene lost 3 bases, with 13 bases spanning the gap. Germline V gives CDR1 LGHDT, CDR2 YNNKEL (reference sequence). CDR3 DNA: TGTGCCAGCAGCCAAGGGTGGTGGGGGGACAATCAGCCCCAGCATTTT. It encodes CASSQGWWGDNQPQHF.

V usage is TRBV7-9 and J usage is TRBJ2-2, with TRBD2 matching 11 bases. The V and J ends lost 5 bases and 8 bases, in that order; junction bases with no gene match: 16. The CDR3 contains 18 residues. CDR1 is SEHNR, CDR2 FQNEAQ, per germline (reference sequence). CDR3 DNA: TGTGCCAGCAGCGATGATTATAGCGGGAGGGCCGTATCTGGGGAGCTGTTTTTT. Protein product: CASSDDYSGRAVSGELFF.

V is TRBV7-2 and J is TRBJ2-1; a weak D match, TRBD2 (6 bases). Trimming left V 1 base short and J 7 bases short, with 11 bases between. The CDR3 loop spans 14 amino acids. Looked up from germline, CDR1 is SGHTA and CDR2 is FQGNSA. The CDR3 DNA reads as TGTGCCAGCAGCTTAGGCCCCGGAGGGAATGAGCAGTTCTTC. Translated, it gives CASSLGPGGNEQFF.

The rearrangement uses TRBV11-3 and TRBJ2-3, with TRBD2 identical over 11 bases. V shed 3 bases, J shed 3 bases, and the junction held 8 bases outside the gene matches. CDR3 length: 17 amino acids. Germline values: CDR1 SGHNT, CDR2 YENEEA. The CDR3: CASSFTGTSGLTDTQYF. CDR3 nucleotides: TGTGCCAGCAGCTTTACCGGGACTAGCGGTTTGACAGATACGCAGTATTTT.

The V gene is TRBV10-3, the J gene TRBJ2-3; D uncertain. The CDR3 is made up of 13 amino acids. V dropped 1 base and J dropped 1 base, with 3 bases sitting between them. Germline V CDR1 and CDR2: ENHRY, SYGVKD. The CDR3 DNA follows: TGTGCCATCAGTGAGTTCGGCACAGATACGCAGTATTTT. It specifies CAISEFGTDTQYF.

This clone was recorded once. The rearrangement joins TRBV7-2 to TRBJ1-4; 7 nucleotides match TRBD1. The V gene end was trimmed by 4 bases and the J gene end by 7 bases; junction bases not matched to a gene: 9. From germline, CDR1 is SGHTA and CDR2 FQGNSA. This CDR3 spans 15 amino acids. This CDR3 reads CASSSGLQGFEKLFF. In DNA, the CDR3 is TGTGCCAGCAGCTCGGGATTACAGGGGTTTGAAAAACTGTTTTTT.

The chain couples TRBV14 to TRBJ1-2; 10 bases fit TRBD1. Germline V gene lookup returns CDR1 SGHDN and CDR2 FVKESK. The CDR3 has 14 amino acids. V lost 5 bases and J lost 7; bases outside the gene matches: 7. The chain's CDR3 is CASSSGTGVSGYTF. CDR3 in DNA: TGTGCCAGCAGCTCCGGGACAGGGGTCTCTGGCTACACCTTC.

The chain uses TRBV9 and TRBJ2-5; 8 bases agree with TRBD1. The J segment lost 5 bases and the V segment lost 0 bases, leaving 6 bases of the junction unmatched. The CDR3 contains 15 residues. Germline loops: CDR1 SGDLS, CDR2 YYNGEE. CDR3 loop: CASSVVPGGIETQYF. CDR3 DNA: TGTGCCAGCAGCGTAGTGCCAGGGGGCATCGAGACCCAGTACTTC.

This clone is labeled large. The same CDR3 arises from other DNA sequences in this sample as well. V gene TRBV24-1 combines with J gene TRBJ2-2, with 9 positions matching TRBD1. V dropped 4 bases and J dropped 4; count of bases not matched to a gene: 6. Looked up from germline, CDR1 is KGHDR and CDR2 is SFDVKD. The CDR3 extends over 16 amino acids. The CDR3 region has the DNA TGTGCCACCAGTGACCCCGGGACAGGGACCACCGGGGAGCTGTTTTTT. Encoded protein: CATSDPGTGTTGELFF.

This clone was recorded a few times. V gene TRBV4-2 combines with J gene TRBJ2-5, with D perhaps being TRBD1 or TRBD2 (5 bases each). Between the trimmed V and J ends, which lost 4 bases and 9 bases, there was a span of 18 bases. This CDR3 is 14 amino acids long. CDR1 is LGHNA, CDR2 YNFKEQ, per germline. The CDR3 DNA follows: TGTGCCAGCAGCCCAGACGGGGCTGGCCGGGCCCAGTACTTC. Its protein product is CASSPDGAGRAQYF.

The chain recombines TRBV6-6 with TRBJ1-5; D may be TRBD1 (6 bases). Trimming stripped 5 bases from V and 4 bases from J, with 18 bases between. Germline V CDR1 and CDR2: MNHNY, SVGAGI (reference sequence). CDR3 length: 16 amino acids. Here the CDR3 reads CASSRNRDNRNQPQHF. The CDR3 DNA follows: TGTGCCAGCAGTCGAAACCGGGACAATAGAAATCAGCCCCAGCATTTT.

The chain's CDR3 is CAWRTQPGSQETQYF. CDR3 in DNA: TGTGCCTGGAGAACCCAACCGGGCAGCCAAGAGACCCAGTACTTC. This chain links TRBV30 with TRBJ2-5; no firm D call. The germline V and J ends were trimmed by 3 bases and 1 base, with 15 bases remaining between them. This CDR3 comprises 15 residues. Germline loops: CDR1 GTSNPN, CDR2 SVGIG (reference sequence).

The chain employs TRBV5-1 and TRBJ1-6; 7 bases line up with TRBD1. Looked up from germline, CDR1 is SGHRS and CDR2 is YFSETQ. V lost 3 bases to trimming and J lost 7 bases; unmatched junction nucleotides: 7. The CDR3 is 15 amino acids. CDR3 amino acids: CASSSAGQRNSPLHF. In nucleotides, the CDR3 is TGCGCCAGCAGCTCGGCGGGACAGAGAAATTCACCCCTCCACTTT.

J is TRBJ1-2 and V is TRBV27; D remains ambiguous. V was trimmed by 0 bases and J by 8 bases, leaving 16 bases between them. The CDR3 is 15 residues long. Germline lookup yields CDR1 MNHEY and CDR2 SMNVEV (reference sequence). CDR3 region: CASSLSGGRLGGYTF. For the CDR3, the DNA is TGTGCCAGCAGTTTATCGGGTGGGCGGTTGGGGGGCTACACCTTC.

The V gene is TRBV5-4, the J gene TRBJ1-2; D unresolved. Trimming left V 2 bases short and J 5 bases short, with 16 bases between. The CDR3 extends over 15 amino acids. Germline values: CDR1 SGHNT, CDR2 YYREEE (reference sequence). The CDR3 nucleotides read TGTGCCAGCAGCTTAGAATGGTCAGCTATTTATGGCTACACCTTC. It specifies CASSLEWSAIYGYTF.

CDR3 protein: CASSLSDIYGYTF. For the CDR3, the DNA is TGTGCCAGCAGCTTATCAGATATCTATGGCTACACCTTC. The genes are TRBV7-3 and TRBJ1-2; D unclear. Trimming pared 2 bases from V and 4 bases from J, leaving 8 bases between. The CDR3 loop spans 13 amino acids. In germline, CDR1 is SGHTA, CDR2 FQGTGA. Combining the CDR3 with reference TRBV7-3 and TRBJ1-2 gives the whole variable domain GAGVSQTPSNKVTEKGKYVELRCDPISGHTALYWYRQSLGQGPEFLIYFQGTGAADDSGLPNDRFFAVRPEGSVSTLKIQRTERGDSAVYLCASSLSDIYGYTFGSGTRLTVV.

CDR3 sequence (DNA): TGTGCCAGCAGCCCTCAGGGTGAAAAACTGTTTTTT. It specifies CASSPQGEKLFF. This chain uses TRBV3-1 (or the pseudogene TRBV3-2) with TRBJ1-4, with D perhaps TRBD1 (5 bases). The V gene's germline CDR1 is LGHDT and CDR2 YNNKEL (reference sequence). V was clipped by 4 bases and J by 7 bases, with 7 bases between them. CDR3 length: 12 amino acids.

V usage is TRBV11-2 and J usage is TRBJ1-4; TRBD1 aligns across 8 bases. This CDR3 is built from 15 residues. With V trimmed by 6 bases and J by 6 bases, 9 bases remained unmatched. Germline CDR1 SGHAT, CDR2 FQNNGV. CDR3: CASSPLTGAYEKLFF. The CDR3 nucleotides are TGTGCCAGCAGTCCCTTGACAGGGGCTTATGAAAAACTGTTTTTT.